The 14 T cell receptor beta chains given below trace back to one sample, sequenced in a study of CD8 T cells in Susac syndrome. cDNA came from about 0.51 to 1 ug RNA primed by random hexamers. TCRdb re-called the immunoSEQ multiplex PCR reads through MiXCR, storing one row per CDR3 protein. Of about 150,000 distinct CDR3 sequences in the sample, almost 96% were seen once. The sample was CD4+ T cells from PBMCs. These TCRs come from a human donor with Susac syndrome.

The V call is TRBV20-1, the J call TRBJ2-3; D may be TRBD2 (7 bases). V was clipped by 3 bases and J by 5 bases, with 12 bases between them. The V gene's germline CDR1 is DFQATT and CDR2 SNEGSKA (reference sequence). CDR3 length: 13 residues. The CDR3 nucleotides read TGCAGTGCTAGCTGGGGGGGCCGAGATACGCAGTATTTT. This sequence encodes CSASWGGRDTQYF.

This clonotype was observed a single time. The chain uses TRBV14 and TRBJ2-3; the match to TRBD1 covers 9 bases. Germline V gene lookup returns CDR1 SGHDN and CDR2 FVKESK. Trimming took 4 bases from V and 5 from J; bases not matched to a gene: 10. There are 16 residues in the CDR3. The CDR3 DNA follows: TGTGCCAGCAGCCGACTCCCCGGACAGGGGAGAGATACGCAGTATTTT. It encodes CASSRLPGQGRDTQYF.

The V gene is TRBV6-1, the J gene TRBJ1-5; tentative D call: TRBD1 (6 bases). The CDR3 runs 16 residues. The V and J ends lost 5 bases and 3 bases respectively, with 17 bases between them. Germline lookup yields CDR1 MNHNS and CDR2 SASEGT. The CDR3: CASSQRPGHHNQPQHF. DNA for the CDR3: TGTGCCAGCAGTCAACGACCGGGACACCACAATCAGCCCCAGCATTTT.

The chain couples TRBV12-3 or TRBV12-4 to TRBJ2-1, with D possibly matching TRBD1 (6 bases). The CDR3 is made up of 13 amino acids. With 8 bases removed from V and 5 bases from J, the gap between germline ends came to 13 bases. The CDR3 DNA reads as TGTGCCAGCCTCCTTACAGGGAACAATGAGCAGTTCTTC. This encodes CASLLTGNNEQFF.

The chain couples TRBV20-1 to TRBJ2-7; 15 bases fit TRBD2. CDR1 and CDR2 from the germline V gene are DFQATT and SNEGSKA (reference sequence). The CDR3 contains 14 residues. CDR3 DNA: TGCGCGGGACTAGCGGGGGGTAAGGCCTACGAGCAGTACTTC. Its translation: CAGLAGGKAYEQYF.

The J gene is TRBJ2-7, the V gene TRBV7-9; the D is unclear. V was cut by 1 base and J by 1 base, with 8 bases left in between. This CDR3 has 14 amino acids. CDR1 SEHNR and CDR2 FQNEAQ come from the germline V gene (reference sequence). The CDR3 is CASSLGTQSYEQYF. The DNA of the CDR3 is TGTGCCAGCAGCTTAGGTACACAGTCCTACGAGCAGTACTTC.

V is TRBV29-1 and J is TRBJ1-5; D is uncertain. CDR1 and CDR2 from the germline V gene are SQVTM and ANQGSEA. CDR3 length: 12 amino acids. Trimming shortened V by 6 bases and J by 0 bases, and 6 bases separated the two germline ends. In nucleotides, the CDR3 is TGCAGCGTATTAGATAGCAATCAGCCCCAGCATTTT. It is translated as CSVLDSNQPQHF.

This clonotype was seen a single time. V is TRBV24-1 and J is TRBJ2-1, with a possible D match to TRBD2 (5 bases). There are 14 residues in the CDR3. The germline V and J ends were trimmed by 4 bases and 8 bases, with 14 bases remaining between them. Looked up from germline, CDR1 is KGHDR and CDR2 is SFDVKD. The CDR3 sequence is CATSDNTRADEQFF. The CDR3 DNA follows: TGTGCCACCAGTGACAATACGCGGGCAGATGAGCAGTTCTTC.

The chain has TRBV20-1 and TRBJ2-3; TRBD1 aligns across 7 bases. The CDR3 runs 14 residues. In germline, CDR1 is DFQATT, CDR2 SNEGSKA (reference sequence). V gave up 6 bases and J gave up 3 bases; unmatched junction bases: 9. The CDR3 spells CSAIEQGWTDTQYF. The CDR3 DNA reads as TGCAGTGCAATTGAACAGGGGTGGACAGATACGCAGTATTTT.

The V gene is TRBV20-1, the J gene TRBJ2-4, with 9 bases identical to TRBD1. Trimming removed 7 bases from V and 2 bases from J; junction bases left unmatched: 6. CDR3 size: 14 residues. Germline CDR1 DFQATT, CDR2 SNEGSKA (reference sequence). CDR3 residues: CSGKTGGPKNIQYF. In nucleotides, the CDR3 is TGCAGTGGTAAAACAGGGGGCCCCAAAAACATTCAGTACTTC.

The chain has TRBV19 and TRBJ1-2, with 10 bases identical to TRBD1. Trimming at V came to 6 bases and at J to 2 bases, leaving 9 bases not matched to a gene. This CDR3 comprises 16 residues. Germline V CDR1 and CDR2: LNHDA, SQIVND (reference sequence). The DNA for the CDR3 is TGTGCCAGTAGCCACGGGACAGGGGCCCTAAACTATGGCTACACCTTC. Translating it yields CASSHGTGALNYGYTF.

The chain employs TRBV29-1 and TRBJ2-7; TRBD2 agrees at 8 bases. Germline CDR1 is SQVTM and CDR2 is ANQGSEA. The CDR3 spans 13 residues. V was clipped by 6 bases and J by 6 bases; unmatched bases: 10. CDR3 bases: TGCAGCGTGAAAAAGCCGGCGGGGGGCGAGCAGTACTTC. This gives the protein CSVKKPAGGEQYF.

This chain links TRBV25-1 with TRBJ2-2; D gene ambiguous. The CDR3 runs 13 residues. Trimming shortened V by 5 bases and J by 1 base, and 5 bases separated the two germline ends. Germline V gene lookup returns CDR1 MGHDK and CDR2 SYGVNS. The CDR3 reads CASSHQNTGELFF. The CDR3 bases are TGTGCCAGCAGTCACCAGAACACCGGGGAGCTGTTTTTT. Full variable domain (rest looked up from reference TRBV25-1 and TRBJ2-2): EADIYQTPRYLVIGTGKKITLECSQTMGHDKMYWYQQDPGMELHLIHYSYGVNSTEKGDLSSESTVSRIRTEHFPLTLESARPSHTSQYLCASSHQNTGELFFGEGSRLTVL.

The chain links TRBV7-9 to TRBJ1-2; D unclear. V was pared by 3 bases and J by 6 bases, with 8 bases between. CDR1 is SEHNR and CDR2 is FQNEAQ in the germline V gene (reference sequence). CDR3 length: 12 residues. The CDR3 protein is CASSLSEDGYTF. The CDR3 DNA sequence: TGTGCCAGCAGCTTGTCGGAAGATGGCTACACCTTC.